The table lists the clone carrying this T cell receptor (beta chain) with a few counts. The data stem from a study of immune heterogeneity within non-small cell lung tumors. Bulk tumor genomic DNA served as template, at roughly 600 ng per sample. Biopsies that were spaced far apart were taken, several per primary tumor, during surgery. Enrolled patients presented with newly diagnosed, previously untreated non-small cell lung cancer and underwent curative surgery. The V gene's germline CDR1 is GTSNPN and CDR2 SVGIG (reference sequence). CDR3 length: 14 amino acids. Germline trimming cut 0 bases from V and 9 bases from J; bases unmatched to any gene: 8. Multiplex PCR was performed with 32 V and 13 J primers, and it amplified TCR beta CDR3. Using its own MiXCR run on the multiplex PCR reads, TCRdb lists one record per CDR3 protein. The table has around 20,000 distinct CDR3 sequences, around 27% seen once.

J is TRBJ1-5 and V is TRBV30, with 7 bases that match TRBD1. Input material: lung tumor tissue. The TCR comes from a man in his forties or fifties with non-small cell lung cancer. CDR3 sequence: CAWSVGQGVAPQHF. The DNA of the CDR3 is TGTGCCTGGAGTGTAGGGCAGGGGGTTGCGCCCCAGCATTTT.